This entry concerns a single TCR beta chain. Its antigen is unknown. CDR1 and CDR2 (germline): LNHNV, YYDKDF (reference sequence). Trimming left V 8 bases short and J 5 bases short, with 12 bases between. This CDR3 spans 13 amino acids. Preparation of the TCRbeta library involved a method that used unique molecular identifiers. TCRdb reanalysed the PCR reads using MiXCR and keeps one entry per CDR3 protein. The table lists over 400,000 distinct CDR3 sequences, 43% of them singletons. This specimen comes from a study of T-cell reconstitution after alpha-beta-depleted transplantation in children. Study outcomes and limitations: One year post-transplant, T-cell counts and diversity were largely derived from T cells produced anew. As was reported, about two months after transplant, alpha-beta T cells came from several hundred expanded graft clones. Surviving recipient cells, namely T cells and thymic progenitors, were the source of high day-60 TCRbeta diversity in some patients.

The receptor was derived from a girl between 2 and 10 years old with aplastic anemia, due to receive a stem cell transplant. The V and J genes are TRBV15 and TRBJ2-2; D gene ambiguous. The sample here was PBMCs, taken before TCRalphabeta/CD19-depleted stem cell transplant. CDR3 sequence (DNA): TGTGCCACCGCTGGGTGGGCAACCGGGGAGCTGTTTTTT. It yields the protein CATAGWATGELFF.